The source of this TCR beta chain is a study of T cell changes during pregnancy in multiple sclerosis. The method was immunoSEQ multiplex PCR; TCRdb's version includes in-frame clones alone and lacks a portion of them. Of tens of thousands of clones listed, over 80% are singletons. Trimming cost V 1 base and J 3 bases; bases outside gene matches: 11. CDR1 and CDR2 (germline): SGHRS, YFSETQ. The CDR3 extends over 18 amino acids. Source: CD4+ T cells from peripheral blood mononuclear cells, taken in the second trimester of pregnancy. This TCR came from a female donor with multiple sclerosis, enrolled in a pregnancy study. This chain connects TRBV5-1 to TRBJ2-3; 10 bases map to TRBD2. Here the CDR3 DNA reads TGCGCCAGCAGCTTGTCAGGTCTAGCGGGAGCCGGTACAGATACGCAGTATTTT. Residues: CASSLSGLAGAGTDTQYF. Filled out from reference TRBV5-1 and TRBJ2-3, the complete variable domain reads KAGVTQTPRYLIKTRGQQVTLSCSPISGHRSVSWYQQTPGQGLQFLFEYFSETQRNKGNFPGRFSGRQFSNSRSEMNVSTLELGDSALYLCASSLSGLAGAGTDTQYFGPGTRLTVL.